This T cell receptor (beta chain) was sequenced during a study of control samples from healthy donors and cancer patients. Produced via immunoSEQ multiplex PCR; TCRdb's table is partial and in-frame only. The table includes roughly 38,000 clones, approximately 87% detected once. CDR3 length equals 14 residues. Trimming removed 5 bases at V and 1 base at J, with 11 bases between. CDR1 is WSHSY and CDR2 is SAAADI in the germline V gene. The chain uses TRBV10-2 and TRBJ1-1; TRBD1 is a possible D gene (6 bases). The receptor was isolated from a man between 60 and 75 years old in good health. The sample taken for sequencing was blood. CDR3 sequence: CASSQRTENTEAFF. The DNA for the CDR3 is TGCGCCAGCAGTCAACGGACAGAGAACACTGAAGCTTTCTTT.